This T cell receptor (beta chain) is from a study of T cell repertoires in cytomegalovirus infection (dated by TCRdb to 2018 to 2020). With regard to the full study: Donor HLA type was relevant to the analysis, as public TCR beta signatures indicated carriage of CMV infection together with the matching HLA type. On the study overall, not on this receptor specifically: The ex vivo response was dominated by HLA-C-restricted CMV-specific TCR beta clonotypes, and the single most frequent clonotype in two of eight donors was supplied by these HLA-C-restricted clonotypes. In both this cohort and an independent cohort of some 350 donors, the cumulative frequency of public TCR beta family members distinguished carriers of CMV infection plus the relevant HLA type.

Trimming accounts for 3 bases at V and 1 base at J, while the number of junction bases matched to no gene is 10. Sequences MNHEY (CDR1) and SVGEGT (CDR2) are obtained from the germline V gene. The CDR3 contains 17 residues, cysteine and phenylalanine counted. Just CDR3 DNA is preserved here, 51 bases in frame from base 1. This clonotype was found a few times. Its antigen remains unidentified. No base quality values were provided; no much bigger clone lies one nucleotide off. TCRdb lists the instrument as Illumina HiSeq 1500. TCRdb itself trimmed the public reads at Q25 with fastp, ran MiXCR and retained productive beta chains. Each record represents a unique CDR3 protein, reported with the most common genes and DNA among its rows. In all, the sample holds around 530,000 distinct CDR3 sequences, and approximately 26% of those were seen once. Together, the top ten hold around 14% of the sample.

The chain uses TRBV6-2 or TRBV6-3 and TRBJ1-1; TRBD1 fits 8 bases in the junction. The receptor comes from a human donor in good health (CMV status not recorded). Some clones in this sample may be carry-over from other donors' samples. Material: PBMCs. DNA sequence: TGTGCCAGCAGTTATCTTCTTGGACAGGGAGAGAACACTGAAGCTTTCTTT. It translates to CASSYLLGQGENTEAFF.